The text below deals with one T cell receptor (beta chain). Its antigen is as yet unknown. The entry originates in a study of T cell responses to AZD1222 COVID-19 vaccine. TCRdb's table, derived via immunoSEQ multiplex PCR, lists solely in-frame clones and lacks some. The sample has 150,000 or so clones; roughly 87% are singletons. Study-level findings and limits: Spike was spanned by vaccine-associated CD4 TCRs, with dominance at 160-218 and 743-854.

The CDR3 has 15 amino acids. V was cut by 3 bases and J by 7 bases, with 13 bases left in between. CDR1 SGHTA and CDR2 FQGTGA come from the germline V gene. The sequence was obtained from an adult in good health. The sample was peripheral blood, taken on day 0 of AZD1222 vaccination. This chain joins TRBV7-3 and TRBJ1-6; D possibly corresponds to TRBD1 (6 bases). CDR3 DNA: TGTGCCAGCAGCTTGTTAGGGGGGCGAAATTCACCCCTCCACTTT. It codes for CASSLLGGRNSPLHF.